This T cell receptor (beta chain) came from a study of T cell repertoires in ileal Crohn's disease. On the study more broadly: Biopsies of the neoterminal ileum at postoperative colonoscopy form M6 samples.

On this clone: Its target is not known.

Time point: neoterminal ileum biopsy at postoperative endoscopy, about 6 months after surgery. Patients were adults with ileal or ileocolonic Crohn's disease needing resection. Generated by immunoSEQ multiplex PCR, the TCRdb table keeps only in-frame clones and is missing some. Here the sample spans 6,500 to 8,500 clones, 60% to 75% being singletons. Overall study results and limits: The median delay to postoperative endoscopy was approximately 6.9 months. Endoscopic recurrence occurred in every patient whose clonality exceeded 26.8%.

Germline CDR1 reads GTSNPN; CDR2 reads SVGIG (reference sequence). The germline V and J ends were trimmed by 0 bases and 1 base, with 21 bases remaining between them. The CDR3 covers 18 residues. What was sequenced was ileal tissue. The clonotype was recovered from an adult with Crohn's disease. The chain uses TRBV30 and TRBJ1-1, with D tentatively TRBD1 (5 bases). The CDR3: CAWSVLSVEYRRNTEAFF. For the CDR3, the DNA is TGTGCCTGGAGTGTACTAAGTGTTGAGTACAGGAGGAACACTGAAGCTTTCTTT.